Shown below are 31 T cell receptor beta chains from a single sample sequenced in a study of blood T cell repertoires in COVID-19. The repertoire was sequenced with immunoSEQ multiplex PCR; TCRdb's copy has only in-frame clones and lacks some. Of approximately 440,000 clones in the sample, roughly 88% were seen once. Material: peripheral blood. All receptors derive from a woman aged 45-59 years with COVID-19, enrolled during active disease.

The V gene is TRBV14, the J gene TRBJ1-1; 7 positions match TRBD1. CDR1 SGHDN and CDR2 FVKESK come from the germline V gene. The J segment lost 8 bases and the V segment lost 4 bases, leaving 10 bases of the junction unmatched. This CDR3 has 14 residues. CDR3 coding DNA: TGTGCCAGCAGCCCCGTCCACACAGGGGTAGAAGCTTTCTTT. It is translated as CASSPVHTGVEAFF.

In this sample, this clone turned up a few times. V usage is TRBV2 and J usage is TRBJ1-5, with TRBD1 matching 7 bases. V was clipped by 8 bases and J by 5 bases; unmatched bases: 6. Germline loops: CDR1 SNHLY, CDR2 FYNNEI. The CDR3 runs 13 residues. The CDR3 is CASQGGWDQPQHF. The CDR3 DNA sequence: TGTGCCAGCCAGGGGGGTTGGGATCAGCCCCAGCATTTT.

The rearrangement joins TRBV6-5 to TRBJ2-7; a weak D match, TRBD1 (5 bases). This CDR3 has 14 amino acids. V lost 6 bases and J 1 base, leaving 13 bases between the germline ends. CDR1 and CDR2 from the germline V gene are MNHEY and SVGAGI. CDR3 DNA sequence: TGTGCCAGCAGCGCCCCAGGGTTTTCCTACGAGCAGTACTTC. Its protein product is CASSAPGFSYEQYF.

A few counts support this clone. This sequence joins TRBV19 and TRBJ1-5; D is uncertain. This CDR3 region has 15 residues. Trimming shortened V by 3 bases and J by 4 bases, and 13 bases separated the two germline ends. The V gene's germline CDR1 is LNHDA and CDR2 SQIVND (reference sequence). The CDR3 DNA reads as TGTGCCAGTAGTATCTGGGCCCAGCCTAATCAGCCCCAGCATTTT. Translation: CASSIWAQPNQPQHF.

This sequence joins TRBV4-1 and TRBJ2-7; the match to TRBD1 covers 7 bases. With 0 bases clipped from V and 0 bases from J, the junction kept 11 bases outside the gene matches. The CDR3 loop spans 18 amino acids. CDR1 MGHRA and CDR2 YSYEKL come from the germline V gene. CDR3 protein: CASSQDPLRDSSSYEQYF. The CDR3 DNA reads TGCGCCAGCAGCCAAGACCCCCTCCGGGACAGCAGCTCCTACGAGCAGTACTTC.

This chain links TRBV5-1 with TRBJ2-1; possible D gene TRBD2, 6 bases. The germline V gene has CDR1 SGHRS and CDR2 YFSETQ. V lost 4 bases and J lost 0, with 17 bases in between. This CDR3 is 17 amino acids long. CDR3 DNA: TGCGCCAGCAGCCGGCCGGGACTCCGGAGCTCCTACAATGAGCAGTTCTTC. It yields the protein CASSRPGLRSSYNEQFF.

This chain links TRBV3-1 (or the pseudogene TRBV3-2) with TRBJ2-2, with TRBD1 matching over 12 bases. Trimming at V came to 0 bases and at J to 6 bases, leaving 20 bases not matched to a gene. CDR1 and CDR2 from the germline V gene are LGHDT and YNNKEL (reference sequence). The CDR3 covers 22 residues. CDR3 nucleotides: TGTGCCAGCAGCCAAGATAGCCACCCCCCGGGACAGGGGGCGAAAGGGTCCGGGGAGCTGTTTTTT. Encoded protein: CASSQDSHPPGQGAKGSGELFF.

The V and J genes are TRBV5-5 and TRBJ1-1, with no clear D. Germline V lookup: CDR1 SGHKS, CDR2 YYEKEE (reference sequence). V lost 0 bases and J lost 1, with 10 bases in between. The CDR3 is 15 residues long. The CDR3 sequence: CASSLVAASNTEAFF. In DNA form, the CDR3 reads TGTGCCAGCAGCTTGGTTGCGGCTTCGAACACTGAAGCTTTCTTT.

The chain employs TRBV6-5 and TRBJ1-1, with unresolved D. V was clipped by 3 bases and J by 0 bases, with 8 bases between them. Germline-derived CDR1 and CDR2 are MNHEY and SVGAGI. There are 14 residues in the CDR3. The CDR3 nucleotides are TGTGCCAGCAGTTATGGTACAATGAACACTGAAGCTTTCTTT. Encoded protein: CASSYGTMNTEAFF.

This chain uses TRBV2 with TRBJ2-3, with D unclear. Germline values: CDR1 SNHLY, CDR2 FYNNEI. V was shortened by 6 bases and J by 2 bases, with 9 bases between the two germline ends. This CDR3 contains 13 residues. This CDR3 is CASSPRVTDTQYF. CDR3 coding DNA: TGTGCCAGCAGCCCCCGGGTCACAGATACGCAGTATTTT.

This clone was found a few times. The chain couples TRBV7-2 to TRBJ2-7; a possible D gene is TRBD2 (6 bases). This CDR3 is built from 15 residues. Germline V gene sequence: CDR1 SGHTA, CDR2 FQGNSA. With 3 bases removed from V and 2 bases from J, the gap between germline ends came to 14 bases. The CDR3 DNA sequence: TGTGCCAGCAGCTTGTCGGGGGTTGGCACCTACGAGCAGTACTTC. It specifies CASSLSGVGTYEQYF.

V gene TRBV3-1 (or the pseudogene TRBV3-2) combines with J gene TRBJ1-2, with D possibly being TRBD1 (6 bases). The V end lost 3 bases, the J end lost 8 bases, and 13 bases lay between the germline ends. The CDR3 is made up of 13 amino acids. From germline, CDR1 is LGHDT and CDR2 YNNKEL (reference sequence). CDR3 protein: CASSHNDRKGYTF. Here the CDR3 DNA reads TGTGCCAGCAGCCATAACGACAGGAAAGGCTACACCTTC.

This clone is a singleton in its sample. V is TRBV30 and J is TRBJ1-3, with D possibly being TRBD1 (6 bases). The CDR3 covers 14 residues. Germline loops: CDR1 GTSNPN, CDR2 SVGIG (reference sequence). V lost 1 base, J lost 3 bases, and 10 bases lay in between. CDR3 bases: TGTGCCTGGAGTGCTGACAGGCATGGAAACACCATATATTTT. This encodes CAWSADRHGNTIYF. Supplemented by reference TRBV30 and TRBJ1-3, the full variable domain reads SQTIHQWPATLVQPVGSPLSLECTVEGTSNPNLYWYRQAAGRGLQLLFYSVGIGQISSEVPQNLSASRPQDRQFILSSKKLLLSDSGFYLCAWSADRHGNTIYFGEGSWLTVV.

V and J are TRBV6-5 and TRBJ1-2; D is perhaps TRBD1 (5 bases). This CDR3 is built from 15 residues. Germline CDR1 and CDR2: MNHEY and SVGAGI. Trimming shortened V by 5 bases and J by 8 bases, and 21 bases separated the two germline ends. CDR3 DNA sequence: TGTGCCAGCAGTCCTTCTTGGGGAGGGGCGGAAGGCTACACCTTC. Its protein product is CASSPSWGGAEGYTF.

V and J are TRBV6-5 and TRBJ1-3, with D perhaps TRBD1 (6 bases). CDR1 and CDR2 (germline): MNHEY, SVGAGI. Trimming removed 0 bases from V and 7 bases from J, with 16 bases in between. The CDR3 runs 16 residues. The CDR3 protein is CASSYSRDTGFNTIYF. In nucleotides, the CDR3 is TGTGCCAGCAGTTACTCTCGGGATACAGGGTTCAACACCATATATTTT.

This CDR3 is CASSEVGTVYGYTF. CDR3 bases: TGTGCCAGCAGTGAGGTAGGGACAGTCTATGGCTACACCTTC. V and J are TRBV25-1 and TRBJ1-2; TRBD1 matches 7 bases. This CDR3 spans 14 amino acids. CDR1 is MGHDK, CDR2 SYGVNS, per germline. Unmatched junction bases numbered 5, after V lost 3 bases and J lost 4 bases.

The chain employs TRBV29-1 and TRBJ2-7; TRBD2 matches at 10 bases. Trimming at V came to 6 bases and at J to 3 bases, leaving 2 bases not matched to a gene. Germline CDR1 SQVTM, CDR2 ANQGSEA. The CDR3 sequence is 12 residues long. This chain's CDR3 is CSVLAGDYEQYF. CDR3 DNA: TGCAGCGTGCTAGCGGGGGACTACGAGCAGTACTTC.

The gene calls are TRBV5-1 and TRBJ1-1; TRBD1 matches at 7 bases. The V gene end was trimmed by 3 bases and the J gene end by 1 base; junction bases not matched to a gene: 3. The length of the CDR3 is 14 residues. Germline V lookup: CDR1 SGHRS, CDR2 YFSETQ. DNA of the CDR3: TGCGCCAGCAGCTCCACAGGGGAGAACACTGAAGCTTTCTTT. The encoded protein is CASSSTGENTEAFF.

The chain is built from TRBV28 and TRBJ1-1, with 9 bases lining up with TRBD1. Germline V gene lookup returns CDR1 MDHEN and CDR2 SYDVKM. The CDR3 consists of 13 residues. V lost 4 bases, J lost 7 bases, and 4 bases stayed unmatched. CDR3 coding DNA: TGTGCCAGCAGTTCGGACAGGGGACTTGAAGCTTTCTTT. Translated, it gives CASSSDRGLEAFF. Full variable domain (missing parts from reference TRBV28 and TRBJ1-1): DVKVTQSSRYLVKRTGEKVFLECVQDMDHENMFWYRQDPGLGLRLIYFSYDVKMKEKGDIPEGYSVSREKKERFSLILESASTNQTSMYLCASSSDRGLEAFFGQGTRLTVV.

The V and J genes are TRBV9 and TRBJ2-1; the match to TRBD2 covers 7 bases. The CDR3 totals 14 residues. Germline CDR1 reads SGDLS; CDR2 reads YYNGEE. With 4 bases clipped from V and 8 bases from J, the junction kept 9 bases outside the gene matches. The DNA of the CDR3 is TGTGCCAGCAGCATACGGGGGAGGGTCGATGAGCAGTTCTTC. Protein sequence: CASSIRGRVDEQFF. The full variable domain, rest sourced from reference TRBV9 and TRBJ2-1, is DSGVTQTPKHLITATGQRVTLRCSPRSGDLSVYWYQQSLDQGLQFLIQYYNGEERAKGNILERFSAQQFPDLHSELNLSSLELGDSALYFCASSIRGRVDEQFFGPGTRLTVL.

This sequence joins TRBV5-1 and TRBJ2-7, with 9 positions matching TRBD1. This CDR3 is built from 11 residues. With V trimmed by 3 bases and J by 11 bases, 3 bases remained unmatched. Germline V lookup: CDR1 SGHRS, CDR2 YFSETQ. The CDR3 sequence: CASSSGQGKYF. The CDR3 bases are TGCGCCAGCAGCTCAGGACAGGGGAAGTACTTC.

This clone was seen just once. This rearrangement joins TRBV6-5 to TRBJ2-7; D might be TRBD1 (6 bases). With 5 bases removed from V and 2 bases from J, the gap between germline ends came to 10 bases. CDR1 MNHEY and CDR2 SVGAGI come from the germline V gene. The CDR3 extends over 13 amino acids. The CDR3 loop reads CASSRTVTYEQYF. The CDR3 bases are TGTGCCAGCAGTAGGACAGTGACCTACGAGCAGTACTTC.

V is TRBV19 and J is TRBJ1-4, with D tentatively TRBD1 (6 bases). Deletions cut 6 bases from V and 6 bases from J, with 14 bases between. CDR3 length: 14 residues. Germline CDR1 reads LNHDA; CDR2 reads SQIVND (reference sequence). CDR3 loop: CASRGQVEYEKLFF. In DNA form, the CDR3 reads TGTGCCAGTAGGGGACAAGTGGAGTATGAAAAACTGTTTTTT.

The V gene is TRBV12-3 or TRBV12-4, the J gene TRBJ2-1, with D uncertain. With 3 bases removed from V and 7 bases from J, the gap between germline ends came to 7 bases. The CDR3 spans 12 residues. Written as DNA, the CDR3 is TGTGCCAGCAGTTTTTCCGCGAATGAGCAGTTCTTC. Amino acid sequence: CASSFSANEQFF.

The chain employs TRBV7-9 and TRBJ1-4; no firm D call. This CDR3 has 13 amino acids. Trimming took off 6 bases at V and 0 bases at J, with 5 bases between the two ends. Germline-derived CDR1 and CDR2 are SEHNR and FQNEAQ (reference sequence). The CDR3 loop reads CASRIATNEKLFF. CDR3 DNA sequence: TGTGCCAGCAGAATCGCAACTAATGAAAAACTGTTTTTT.

The V and J genes are TRBV3-1 (or the pseudogene TRBV3-2) and TRBJ1-2; weak D call: TRBD1 (5 bases). The length of the CDR3 is 15 residues. Per germline, CDR1 LGHDT and CDR2 YNNKEL (reference sequence). Trimming removed 2 bases at V and 4 bases at J, with 14 bases between. This CDR3 reads CASSQLSGRAYGYTF. The CDR3 DNA reads TGTGCCAGCAGCCAACTCTCAGGGAGGGCCTATGGCTACACCTTC.

The chain uses TRBV7-6 and TRBJ2-1; no reliable D call. Trimming shortened V by 1 base and J by 5 bases, and 6 bases separated the two germline ends. The germline gives CDR1 SGHVS, CDR2 FNYEAQ. There are 13 residues in the CDR3. In DNA, the CDR3 is TGTGCCAGCAGCTTAGTTCCCGACAATGAGCAGTTCTTC. This gives the protein CASSLVPDNEQFF.

This sequence joins TRBV18 and TRBJ1-1, with TRBD1 identical over 7 bases. This CDR3 is built from 18 residues. Germline CDR1 KGHSH, CDR2 LQKENI. Trimming removed 2 bases from V and 1 base from J; junction bases left unmatched: 13. The CDR3: CASSPELHPTGENTEAFF. CDR3 DNA sequence: TGTGCCAGCTCACCAGAATTACACCCCACAGGGGAGAACACTGAAGCTTTCTTT.

The chain couples TRBV30 to TRBJ2-7, with TRBD1 identical over 7 bases. Germline V CDR1 and CDR2: GTSNPN, SVGIG (reference sequence). J gave up 3 bases and V 3 bases, and 8 bases lay outside the gene matches. The CDR3 is made up of 14 amino acids. The CDR3 DNA reads TGTGCCTGGAGCGGGGACAGTTGGGGCTACGAGCAGTACTTC. As protein: CAWSGDSWGYEQYF.

The chain recombines TRBV2 with TRBJ1-5, with TRBD1 identical over 7 bases. Germline CDR1 and CDR2: SNHLY and FYNNEI. Trimming cost V 6 bases and J 5 bases; bases outside gene matches: 10. This CDR3 contains 15 residues. CDR3 amino acids: CASSPEGTAHQPQHF. CDR3 nucleotides: TGTGCCAGCAGCCCAGAGGGGACAGCACATCAGCCCCAGCATTTT.

The chain joins TRBV7-8 to TRBJ2-1, with 8 bases identical to TRBD2. This CDR3 comprises 16 residues. Trimming at V came to 1 base and at J to 3 bases, leaving 5 bases not matched to a gene. The germline CDR1 and CDR2 sequences are SGHVS and FQNEAQ. The DNA for the CDR3 is TGTGCCAGCAGCTTAGTCCGGGGGGGGTACTACAATGAGCAGTTCTTC. Protein sequence: CASSLVRGGYYNEQFF.